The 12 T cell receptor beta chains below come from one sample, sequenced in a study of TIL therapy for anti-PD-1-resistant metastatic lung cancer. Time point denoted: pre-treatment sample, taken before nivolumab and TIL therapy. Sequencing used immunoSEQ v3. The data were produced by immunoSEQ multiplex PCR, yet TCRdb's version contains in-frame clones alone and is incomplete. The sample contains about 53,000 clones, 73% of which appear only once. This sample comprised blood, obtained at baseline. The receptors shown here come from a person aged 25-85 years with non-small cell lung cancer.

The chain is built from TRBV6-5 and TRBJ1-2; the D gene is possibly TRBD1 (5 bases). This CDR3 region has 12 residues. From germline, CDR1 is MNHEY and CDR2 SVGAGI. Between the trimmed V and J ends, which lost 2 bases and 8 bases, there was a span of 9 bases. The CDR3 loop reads CASSYAGGGYTF. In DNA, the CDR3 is TGTGCCAGCAGTTACGCGGGGGGGGGCTACACCTTC.

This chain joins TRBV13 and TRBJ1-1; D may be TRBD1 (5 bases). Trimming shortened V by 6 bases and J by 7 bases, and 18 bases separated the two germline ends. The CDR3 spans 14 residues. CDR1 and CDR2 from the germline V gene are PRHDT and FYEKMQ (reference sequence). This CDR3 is CASSLRRGFREAFF. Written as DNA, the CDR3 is TGTGCCAGCAGTCTCAGAAGGGGTTTCCGTGAAGCTTTCTTT.

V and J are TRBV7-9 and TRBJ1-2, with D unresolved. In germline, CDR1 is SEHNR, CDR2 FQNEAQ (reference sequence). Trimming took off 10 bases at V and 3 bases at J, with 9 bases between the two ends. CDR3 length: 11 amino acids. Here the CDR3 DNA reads TGTGCCACCCAACCATACTATGGCTACACCTTC. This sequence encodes CATQPYYGYTF.

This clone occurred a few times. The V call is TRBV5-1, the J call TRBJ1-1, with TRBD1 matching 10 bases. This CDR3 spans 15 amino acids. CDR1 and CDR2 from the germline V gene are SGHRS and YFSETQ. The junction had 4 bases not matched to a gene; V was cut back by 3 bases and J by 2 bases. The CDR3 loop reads CASSSGQGDNTEAFF. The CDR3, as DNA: TGCGCCAGCAGCTCAGGACAGGGGGACAACACTGAAGCTTTCTTT.

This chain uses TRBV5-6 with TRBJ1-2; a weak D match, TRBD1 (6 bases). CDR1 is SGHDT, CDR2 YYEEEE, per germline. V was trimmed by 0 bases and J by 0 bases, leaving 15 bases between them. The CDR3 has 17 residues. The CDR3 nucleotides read TGTGCCAGCAGCTTGGCTTGGCGGACAGAGACTAACTATGGCTACACCTTC. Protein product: CASSLAWRTETNYGYTF.

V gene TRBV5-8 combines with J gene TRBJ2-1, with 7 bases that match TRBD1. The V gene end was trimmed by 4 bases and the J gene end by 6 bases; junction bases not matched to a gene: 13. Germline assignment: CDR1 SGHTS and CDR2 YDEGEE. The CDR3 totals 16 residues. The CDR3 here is CASSPAGRQGGNEQFF. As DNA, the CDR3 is TGTGCCAGCAGCCCGGCCGGGCGACAGGGTGGCAATGAGCAGTTCTTC.

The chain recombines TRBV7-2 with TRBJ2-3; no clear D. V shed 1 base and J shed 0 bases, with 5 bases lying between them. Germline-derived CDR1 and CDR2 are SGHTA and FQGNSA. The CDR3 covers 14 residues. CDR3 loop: CASSLVESTDTQYF. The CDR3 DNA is TGTGCCAGCAGCTTAGTGGAGAGCACAGATACGCAGTATTTT.

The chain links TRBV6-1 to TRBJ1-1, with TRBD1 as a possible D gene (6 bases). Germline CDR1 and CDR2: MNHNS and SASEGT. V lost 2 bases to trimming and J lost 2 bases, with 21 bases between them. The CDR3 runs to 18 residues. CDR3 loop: CASSEYPAGVFLNTEAFF. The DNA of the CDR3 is TGTGCCAGCAGTGAATATCCGGCAGGGGTCTTTCTTAACACTGAAGCTTTCTTT.

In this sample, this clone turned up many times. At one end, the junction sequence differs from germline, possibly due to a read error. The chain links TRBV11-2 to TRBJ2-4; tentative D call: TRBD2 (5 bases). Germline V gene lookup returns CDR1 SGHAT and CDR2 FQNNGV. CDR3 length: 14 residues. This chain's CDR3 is CASSRSAELSAGDF. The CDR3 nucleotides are TGTGCCAGCAGCAGAAGTGCGGAGCTTTCCGCCGGGGACTTC.

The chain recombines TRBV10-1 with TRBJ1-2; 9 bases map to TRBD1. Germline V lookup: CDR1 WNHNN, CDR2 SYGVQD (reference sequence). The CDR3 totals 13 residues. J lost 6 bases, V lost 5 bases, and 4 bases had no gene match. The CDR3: CASSKGTGNGYTF. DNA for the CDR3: TGCGCCAGCAGTAAGGGGACAGGGAATGGCTACACCTTC.

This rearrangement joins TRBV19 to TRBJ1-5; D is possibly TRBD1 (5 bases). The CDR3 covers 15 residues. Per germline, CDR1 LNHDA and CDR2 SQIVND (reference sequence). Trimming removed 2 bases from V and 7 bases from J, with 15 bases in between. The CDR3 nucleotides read TGTGCCAGTAGTATAAACCCCCAGGGAGTCCAGCCCCAGCATTTT. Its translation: CASSINPQGVQPQHF. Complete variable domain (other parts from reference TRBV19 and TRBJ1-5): DGGITQSPKYLFRKEGQNVTLSCEQNLNHDAMYWYRQDPGQGLRLIYYSQIVNDFQKGDIAEGYSVSREKKESFPLTVTSAQKNPTAFYLCASSINPQGVQPQHFGDGTRLSIL.

The CDR3 reads CASSRIGGTRTDTQYF. Here the CDR3 DNA reads TGTGCCAGCAGCCGTATAGGGGGGACACGCACAGATACGCAGTATTTT. The V and J genes are TRBV7-2 and TRBJ2-3; either TRBD1 or TRBD2 may fit D (6 bases each). The germline V and J ends were trimmed by 5 bases and 1 base, with 16 bases remaining between them. The CDR3 covers 16 residues. CDR1 SGHTA and CDR2 FQGNSA come from the germline V gene.